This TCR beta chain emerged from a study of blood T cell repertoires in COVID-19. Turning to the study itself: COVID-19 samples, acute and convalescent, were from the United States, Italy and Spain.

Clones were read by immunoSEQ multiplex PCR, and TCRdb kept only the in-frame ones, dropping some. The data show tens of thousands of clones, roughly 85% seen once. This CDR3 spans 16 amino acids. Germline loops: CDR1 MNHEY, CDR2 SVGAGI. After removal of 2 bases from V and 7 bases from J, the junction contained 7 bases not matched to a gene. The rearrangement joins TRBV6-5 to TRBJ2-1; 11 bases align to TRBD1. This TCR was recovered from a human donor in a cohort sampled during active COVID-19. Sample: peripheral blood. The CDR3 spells CASSYPRGQGGNEQFF. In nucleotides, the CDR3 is TGTGCCAGCAGTTACCCCCGGGGACAGGGGGGTAATGAGCAGTTCTTC.